The 21 T cell receptor beta chains below were found in one sample sequenced in a study of blood T cell repertoires in COVID-19 (dated by TCRdb to between 2020 and 2021). Library method: the immunoSEQ multiplex PCR assay. TCRdb's version of the immuneACCESS table is confined to in-frame rearrangements and falls short of the full clone set. An unresolved V gene accounts for under half of the shortfall where checked; the remainder is of unknown origin. A total of about 190,000 clones appear in this sample, 70% to 85% of them only once. The ten largest account for 9.5% to 15% of the sample. Sequencing used peripheral blood. These receptors were collected from a woman in her fifties or sixties with acute or convalescent COVID-19.

This chain joins TRBV24-1 and TRBJ1-5; TRBD1 agrees at 10 bases. Germline CDR1 KGHDR, CDR2 SFDVKD. The CDR3 contains 15 residues. V was clipped by 2 bases and J by 9 bases; unmatched bases: 6. CDR3 nucleotides: TGTGCCACCAGTGATTCGGGACAGGGGAAGTGGCCCCAGCATTTT. Translation gives CATSDSGQGKWPQHF.

The rearrangement joins TRBV7-2 to TRBJ1-1, with 8 positions matching TRBD1. The germline gives CDR1 SGHTA, CDR2 FQGNSA. This CDR3 region has 15 residues. The junction had 7 bases not matched to a gene; V was cut back by 2 bases and J by 5 bases. CDR3 sequence reads: CASSLTTGGHTEAFF. CDR3 DNA sequence: TGTGCCAGCAGCTTAACAACAGGGGGTCATACTGAAGCTTTCTTT.

The J gene is TRBJ1-1, the V gene TRBV6-5, with D tentatively TRBD1 (6 bases). Germline V CDR1 and CDR2: MNHEY, SVGAGI. V was cut by 6 bases and J by 5 bases, with 16 bases left in between. The CDR3 is 14 amino acids. The CDR3 spells CASSRGVEFTEAFF. The CDR3 nucleotides read TGTGCCAGCAGCAGGGGCGTAGAGTTTACTGAAGCTTTCTTT.

The table lists this clone with a count of one. The V call is TRBV30, the J call TRBJ2-1; 9 bases align to TRBD2. This CDR3 spans 15 amino acids. The J segment lost 0 bases and the V segment lost 8 bases, leaving 8 bases of the junction unmatched. CDR1 GTSNPN and CDR2 SVGIG come from the germline V gene (reference sequence). CDR3 sequence: CAGISGRASYNEQFF. CDR3 nucleotides: TGTGCCGGGATTAGCGGGAGAGCCTCCTACAATGAGCAGTTCTTC.

This rearrangement joins TRBV28 to TRBJ2-1; 7 nucleotides agree with TRBD1. The CDR3 sequence is 14 residues long. V gave up 6 bases and J gave up 7 bases; unmatched junction bases: 9. The germline V gene encodes CDR1 MDHEN and CDR2 SYDVKM. The CDR3 region is CASSDRASGNEQFF. The CDR3 DNA is TGTGCCAGCAGCGACAGGGCGTCGGGTAATGAGCAGTTCTTC.

The chain combines TRBV5-1 with TRBJ2-3; the D gene is possibly TRBD2 (6 bases). Germline CDR1 is SGHRS and CDR2 is YFSETQ. V shed 4 bases and J shed 1 base, with 16 bases lying between them. This CDR3 has 16 residues. CDR3 coding DNA: TGCGCCAGCAGCCCTGGTTCGCGGGGAGGCACAGATACGCAGTATTTT. As protein: CASSPGSRGGTDTQYF.

The chain uses TRBV18 and TRBJ2-6, with D possibly TRBD2 on 5 matching bases. This CDR3 has 17 residues. V lost 0 bases to trimming and J lost 0 bases, with 9 bases between them. Looked up from germline, CDR1 is KGHSH and CDR2 is LQKENI. CDR3 DNA: TGTGCCAGCTCACCACCGCGGGCGGGCTCTGGGGCCAACGTCCTGACTTTC. It is translated as CASSPPRAGSGANVLTF.

CDR3 bases: TGTGCCAGCAGTCGGGACAGCAACTATGGCTACACCTTC. Translation: CASSRDSNYGYTF. V usage is TRBV6-5 and J usage is TRBJ1-2, with 7 bases identical to TRBD1. Trimming cost V 5 bases and J 2 bases; bases outside gene matches: 2. Germline loops: CDR1 MNHEY, CDR2 SVGAGI. This CDR3 contains 13 residues.

The J gene is TRBJ1-6, the V gene TRBV7-2; 8 nucleotides agree with TRBD1. This CDR3 is built from 13 residues. Trimming at V came to 5 bases and at J to 6 bases, leaving 0 bases not matched to a gene. Germline V CDR1 and CDR2: SGHTA, FQGNSA. This CDR3 reads CASSGQGNSPLHF. CDR3 DNA sequence: TGTGCCAGCAGCGGACAGGGTAATTCACCCCTCCACTTT.

On this clone: The sample has other DNA sequences that encode this CDR3 too. This chain uses TRBV19 with TRBJ1-1; TRBD1 matches 7 bases. Unmatched junction bases numbered 2, after V lost 3 bases and J lost 1 base. The V gene's germline CDR1 is LNHDA and CDR2 SQIVND (reference sequence). CDR3 length: 14 residues. As DNA, the CDR3 is TGTGCCAGTAGTATTGGACAGGCGAACACTGAAGCTTTCTTT. This gives the protein CASSIGQANTEAFF.

Notes on this clone: Other DNA sequences in this sample translate to the same CDR3. The chain has TRBV28 and TRBJ1-5, with D possibly being TRBD1 (6 bases). This CDR3 comprises 13 residues. Between the trimmed V and J ends, which lost 8 bases and 0 bases, there was a span of 8 bases. The V gene's germline CDR1 is MDHEN and CDR2 SYDVKM. The CDR3 sequence is CASGQYSNQPQHF. The CDR3 DNA is TGTGCCAGCGGACAGTATAGCAATCAGCCCCAGCATTTT.

The genes are TRBV24-1 and TRBJ2-1; 7 bases agree with TRBD2. J gave up 8 bases and V 8 bases, and 11 bases lay outside the gene matches. The CDR3 covers 14 residues. Looked up from germline, CDR1 is KGHDR and CDR2 is SFDVKD. Written as DNA, the CDR3 is TGTGCCACCAACCGGGGGATGGGGGGGGATGAGCAGTTCTTC. Amino acid sequence: CATNRGMGGDEQFF.

This chain uses TRBV11-3 with TRBJ2-7, with 9 bases lining up with TRBD1. The CDR3 has 14 amino acids. Germline V CDR1 and CDR2: SGHNT, YENEEA. J lost 1 base, V lost 3 bases, and 1 base had no gene match. CDR3 bases: TGTGCCAGCAGCTTGGGGACAGGGTCCTACGAGCAGTACTTC. This translates into CASSLGTGSYEQYF.

This chain connects TRBV9 to TRBJ2-7; 11 positions agree with TRBD2. The V gene's germline CDR1 is SGDLS and CDR2 YYNGEE. The ends lost 4 bases at V and 3 bases at J; junction bases unmatched: 6. The CDR3 contains 15 residues. The CDR3 sequence is CASSPSGGSFYEQYF. The CDR3 DNA sequence: TGTGCCAGCAGCCCTAGCGGGGGGTCTTTCTACGAGCAGTACTTC.

The rearrangement joins TRBV5-6 to TRBJ2-4; possible D gene TRBD2, 7 bases. The germline V gene has CDR1 SGHDT and CDR2 YYEEEE. The CDR3 is 15 residues long. The V end lost 4 bases, the J end lost 3 bases, and 14 bases lay between the germline ends. CDR3 sequence reads: CASSHREGSKNIQYF. The CDR3, as DNA: TGTGCCAGCAGCCACAGGGAGGGAAGCAAAAACATTCAGTACTTC. Based on the CDR3 plus reference TRBV5-6 and TRBJ2-4, the full variable domain is DAGVTQSPTHLIKTRGQQVTLRCSPKSGHDTVSWYQQALGQGPQFIFQYYEEEERQRGNFPDRFSGHQFPNYSSELNVNALLLGDSALYLCASSHREGSKNIQYFGAGTRLSVL.

V usage is TRBV7-2 and J usage is TRBJ1-3; the match to TRBD1 covers 9 bases. J gave up 4 bases and V 6 bases, and 16 bases lay outside the gene matches. The CDR3 is 18 amino acids. Germline-derived CDR1 and CDR2 are SGHTA and FQGNSA. The CDR3 bases are TGTGCCAGCAGACCCGAGCCCCGGGACAGGGCTACGGGAAACACCATATATTTT. Translating gives CASRPEPRDRATGNTIYF. Drawing the rest from reference TRBV7-2 and TRBJ1-3, the complete variable domain is GAGVSQSPSNKVTEKGKDVELRCDPISGHTALYWYRQSLGQGLEFLIYFQGNSAPDKSGLPSDRFSAERTGGSVSTLTIQRTQQEDSAVYLCASRPEPRDRATGNTIYFGEGSWLTVV.

This clone was seen just once. J is TRBJ1-2 and V is TRBV6-1; no reliable D call. This CDR3 spans 13 amino acids. The V gene lost 3 bases and the J gene lost 6 bases, with 11 bases spanning the gap. Looked up from germline, CDR1 is MNHNS and CDR2 is SASEGT. CDR3 in DNA: TGTGCCAGCAGTGACCAGTGGTCCGATGGCTACACCTTC. This codes for CASSDQWSDGYTF.

This clone was observed a few times. Here the CDR3 reads CASSRLADPSRYNEQFF. DNA of the CDR3: TGTGCCAGTAGTCGACTAGCGGACCCGTCTCGATACAATGAGCAGTTCTTC. The chain recombines TRBV19 with TRBJ2-1; 9 bases fit TRBD2. CDR1 and CDR2 from the germline V gene are LNHDA and SQIVND (reference sequence). The CDR3 has 17 residues. Trimming cost V 5 bases and J 4 bases; bases outside gene matches: 12.

This chain joins TRBV21-1 and TRBJ1-4; the table's TRBD1 call for D was not verified on the DNA. TRBV21-1 is termed a pseudogene. The CDR3 loop spans 15 amino acids. CDR3 nucleotide sequence: TGTGCCAGCAACCAGGACAGGGTCGGTCGTGAAAAACTGTTTTTT. This codes for CASNQDRVGREKLFF.

J is TRBJ1-5 and V is TRBV27; possibly TRBD1 for D (5 bases). CDR3 size: 14 residues. V lost 8 bases to trimming and J lost 5 bases, with 16 bases between them. Looked up from germline, CDR1 is MNHEY and CDR2 is SMNVEV (reference sequence). Here the CDR3 DNA reads TGTGCCAGCGGCCCTTGGGGGGGAGATCAGCCCCAGCATTTT. Protein sequence: CASGPWGGDQPQHF.

The chain employs TRBV30 and TRBJ1-2, with TRBD1 identical over 7 bases. The germline V gene encodes CDR1 GTSNPN and CDR2 SVGIG (reference sequence). Trimming removed 4 bases from V and 6 bases from J; junction bases left unmatched: 5. The CDR3 has 12 residues. In DNA, the CDR3 is TGTGCCTGGACCCGACAGGGCAATGGCTACACCTTC. Its protein product is CAWTRQGNGYTF.